This T cell receptor (beta chain) derives from a study of tumor-infiltrating lymphocytes in primary liver carcinoma. Study-level findings and limits: Tumor top-250-clone fractions significantly exceeded those of blood (p = 0.039).

From approximately 450 ng total RNA, TCR beta cDNA was generated with a primer in the constant region. Three nested multiplex PCR rounds, a slightly modified ARM-PCR, produced the libraries for TCR beta. TRBV1-TRBV30 forward primers and a C-beta reverse primer were used in the first two PCR rounds, which each ran for approximately 11 cycles. A single record per CDR3 protein comes from TCRdb applying MiXCR to the multiplex PCR reads. Among about 200,000 distinct CDR3 sequences listed, around 60% were seen once. As to this clonotype: Its target is not known.

V shed 1 base, J shed 0 bases, and the junction held 12 bases outside the gene matches. The CDR3 loop spans 18 amino acids. Extraction also yielded germline DNA, while blood RNA was obtained from unsorted whole blood. The clonotype was recovered from a woman aged 55-70 years with primary liver carcinoma and hepatitis B virus infection. Input material: peripheral blood. The chain employs TRBV12-3 or TRBV12-4 and TRBJ2-7; TRBD2 matches 7 bases. In nucleotides, the CDR3 is TGTGCCAGCAGTTTAGGAGACAGACTAGCATTTAGCTCCTACGAGCAGTACTTC. This sequence encodes CASSLGDRLAFSSYEQYF.